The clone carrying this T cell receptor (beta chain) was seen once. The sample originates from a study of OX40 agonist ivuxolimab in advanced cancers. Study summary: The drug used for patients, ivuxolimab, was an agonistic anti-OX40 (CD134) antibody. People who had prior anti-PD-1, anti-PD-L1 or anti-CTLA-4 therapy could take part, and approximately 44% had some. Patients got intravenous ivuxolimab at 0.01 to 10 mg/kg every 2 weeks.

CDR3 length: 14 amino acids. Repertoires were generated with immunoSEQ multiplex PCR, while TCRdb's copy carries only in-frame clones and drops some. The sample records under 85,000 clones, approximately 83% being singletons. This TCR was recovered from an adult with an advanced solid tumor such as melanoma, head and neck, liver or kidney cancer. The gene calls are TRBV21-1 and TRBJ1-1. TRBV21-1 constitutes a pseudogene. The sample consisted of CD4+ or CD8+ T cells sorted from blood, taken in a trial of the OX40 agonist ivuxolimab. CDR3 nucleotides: TGTGCCAGCAGGCCCCCTATGGGGGGTACTGAAGCTTTCTTT. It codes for CASRPPMGGTEAFF.